Presented here are 22 T cell receptor beta chains from one specimen sequenced in a study of neurological immune-mediated disorders. From the 5' RACE reads, TCRdb called clonotypes with MiXCR, one entry per CDR3 protein. Found here are 85,000 to 100,000 distinct CDR3 sequences, roughly 4% of them singletons; the top ten hold 5.5% to 6.5%. Sequenced material: PBMCs. The origin of the receptors is a woman aged 18-35 years with multiple sclerosis.

This clonotype was found many times. The chain links TRBV29-1 to TRBJ2-3, with D unclear. The germline V gene encodes CDR1 SQVTM and CDR2 ANQGSEA. This CDR3 has 13 amino acids. Trimming stripped 1 base from V and 0 bases from J, with 5 bases between. The CDR3 sequence: CSVEVDSTDTQYF. CDR3 nucleotide sequence: TGCAGCGTTGAAGTCGACAGCACAGATACGCAGTATTTT.

This clonotype came up many times. This chain's CDR3 is CASSLGINSPLHF. As DNA, the CDR3 is TGTGCCAGCAGTTTAGGAATTAATTCACCCCTCCACTTT. The chain combines TRBV12-3 or TRBV12-4 with TRBJ1-6; D is unresolved. Trimming removed 1 base at V and 6 bases at J, with 4 bases between. This CDR3 is built from 13 residues.

This clonotype was seen ten or more times. CDR3 residues: CASTPLGQGPTDTQYF. In DNA, the CDR3 is TGTGCCAGCACCCCCCTGGGACAGGGGCCAACAGATACGCAGTATTTT. J is TRBJ2-3 and V is TRBV12-3 or TRBV12-4; 10 bases match TRBD1. The CDR3 is 16 residues long. The V segment lost 7 bases and the J segment 3 bases; nucleotides outside the gene matches: 10.

This clonotype came up a few times. The V gene is TRBV18, the J gene TRBJ2-6; TRBD1 matches at 8 bases. Losses at the gene ends were 3 bases for V and 0 bases for J; bases not matched to a gene: 7. The CDR3 extends over 18 amino acids. Germline V gene lookup returns CDR1 KGHSH and CDR2 LQKENI. For the CDR3, the DNA is TGTGCCAGCTCACCCCTCGGACAGGGACCCTCTGGGGCCAACGTCCTGACTTTC. Encoded protein: CASSPLGQGPSGANVLTF.

This clonotype was seen repeatedly, ten times or more. V usage is TRBV6-2 or TRBV6-3 and J usage is TRBJ1-2; D might be TRBD1 (6 bases). Germline loops: CDR1 MNHEY, CDR2 SVGEGT. This CDR3 is 14 amino acids long. Trimming took off 5 bases at V and 4 bases at J, with 14 bases between the two ends. The CDR3 DNA reads TGTGCCAGCAGTCCGTCCTACAGGGCCTATGGCTACACCTTC. Protein: CASSPSYRAYGYTF.

There are many counts of this clonotype. The chain employs TRBV20-1 and TRBJ2-7; TRBD1 matches 7 bases. V shed 6 bases, J shed 0 bases, and the junction held 8 bases outside the gene matches. This CDR3 region has 14 residues. Germline V gene lookup returns CDR1 DFQATT and CDR2 SNEGSKA (reference sequence). CDR3 sequence (DNA): TGCAGTGCCGAGGGGGCAGGGGCCTCCTACGAGCAGTACTTC. It translates to CSAEGAGASYEQYF.

This clonotype came up many times. V usage is TRBV12-3 or TRBV12-4 and J usage is TRBJ2-1, with D possibly TRBD2 on 7 matching bases. Trimming cost V 7 bases and J 9 bases, with 19 bases left between them. The CDR3 runs 14 residues. The CDR3 nucleotides read TGTGCCAGCACCTGGAGGTGGGGGGGCTCTGAGCAGTTCTTC. Translation: CASTWRWGGSEQFF.

This clonotype appeared many times. The V and J genes are TRBV10-2 and TRBJ1-6, with D uncertain. Per germline, CDR1 WSHSY and CDR2 SAAADI. The CDR3 sequence is 13 residues long. V lost 3 bases, J lost 8 bases, and 8 bases lay in between. In nucleotides, the CDR3 is TGCGCCAGCAGTGAATCCCGGGATTCACCCCTCCACTTT. Its protein product is CASSESRDSPLHF.

This clonotype occurred many times. The chain has TRBV7-9 and TRBJ2-2; D is ambiguous. The CDR3 has 15 residues. The germline V gene encodes CDR1 SEHNR and CDR2 FQNEAQ (reference sequence). Trimming shortened V by 9 bases and J by 3 bases, and 17 bases separated the two germline ends. The CDR3 bases are TGTGCCAGTAACCCGGCCCTCCAGGACACCGGGGAGCTGTTTTTT. It codes for CASNPALQDTGELFF.

This clonotype was observed many times. The CDR3 DNA reads as TGTGCCAGCAGTTTACCCCAAACGATGTGGCAGTTCTTC. Protein: CASSLPQTMWQFF. The chain combines TRBV28 with TRBJ2-1; D call uncertain. The germline V gene has CDR1 MDHEN and CDR2 SYDVKM. The V end was cut by 2 bases, the J end by 12 bases, with 14 bases between. This CDR3 is built from 13 residues. The variable domain in full, completed from reference TRBV28 and TRBJ2-1, reads DVKVTQSSRYLVKRTGEKVFLECVQDMDHENMFWYRQDPGLGLRLIYFSYDVKMKEKGDIPEGYSVSREKKERFSLILESASTNQTSMYLCASSLPQTMWQFFGPGTRLTVL.

This clonotype was counted many times. V is TRBV25-1 and J is TRBJ1-1, with a possible D match to TRBD1 (6 bases). Germline-derived CDR1 and CDR2 are MGHDK and SYGVNS. This CDR3 is built from 13 residues. Trimming took 8 bases from V and 4 from J, leaving 14 bases between them. CDR3 nucleotide sequence: TGTGCCAGCTCAAATACAGGGAGCACTGAAGCTTTCTTT. This sequence encodes CASSNTGSTEAFF.

V and J are TRBV20-1 and TRBJ2-5; D call uncertain. CDR3 size: 13 residues. Trimming removed 2 bases at V and 0 bases at J, with 7 bases between. Germline values: CDR1 DFQATT, CDR2 SNEGSKA (reference sequence). CDR3 amino acids: CSARWGNQETQYF. The CDR3 DNA follows: TGCAGTGCTAGATGGGGAAACCAAGAGACCCAGTACTTC.

This clonotype was recorded many times. The rearrangement joins TRBV5-1 to TRBJ2-3; D unresolved. The germline V gene has CDR1 SGHRS and CDR2 YFSETQ. Trimming removed 2 bases at V and 1 base at J, with 14 bases between. This CDR3 is built from 16 residues. Written as DNA, the CDR3 is TGCGCCAGCAGCTTCCGTAGGGCCGGAGGCACAGATACGCAGTATTTT. Translated, it gives CASSFRRAGGTDTQYF.

This clonotype was observed at least ten times. The chain couples TRBV20-1 to TRBJ2-7; tentative D call: TRBD1 (5 bases). Looked up from germline, CDR1 is DFQATT and CDR2 is SNEGSKA (reference sequence). Trimming left V 3 bases short and J 4 bases short, with 13 bases between. The CDR3 totals 13 residues. The CDR3 sequence: CSASVGDVYEQYF. Written as DNA, the CDR3 is TGCAGTGCTAGTGTAGGGGATGTTTACGAGCAGTACTTC.

This clonotype was seen ten or more times. The rearrangement joins TRBV5-1 to TRBJ2-7; 7 bases map to TRBD2. Germline V CDR1 and CDR2: SGHRS, YFSETQ. Germline trimming cut 7 bases from V and 3 bases from J; bases unmatched to any gene: 4. This CDR3 contains 12 residues. The chain's CDR3 is CASGEGGYEQYF. The CDR3 DNA reads TGCGCCAGCGGGGAGGGCGGCTACGAGCAGTACTTC. The full variable domain, rest sourced from reference TRBV5-1 and TRBJ2-7, is KAGVTQTPRYLIKTRGQQVTLSCSPISGHRSVSWYQQTPGQGLQFLFEYFSETQRNKGNFPGRFSGRQFSNSRSEMNVSTLELGDSALYLCASGEGGYEQYFGPGTRLTVT.

This clonotype has a count of ten or more. The chain has TRBV7-9 and TRBJ1-1; 7 bases fit TRBD1. Germline-derived CDR1 and CDR2 are SEHNR and FQNEAQ (reference sequence). V lost 0 bases and J lost 13; bases outside the gene matches: 5. The CDR3 has 12 residues. The CDR3 region is CASSLAQGKGFF. CDR3 nucleotide sequence: TGTGCCAGCAGCTTAGCACAGGGGAAGGGTTTCTTT. The full variable domain, in which reference TRBV7-9 and TRBJ1-1 provide the parts outside the CDR3, is DTGVSQNPRHKITKRGQNVTFRCDPISEHNRLYWYRQTLGQGPEFLTYFQNEAQLEKSRLLSDRFSAERPKGSFSTLEIQRTEQGDSAMYLCASSLAQGKGFFGQGTRLTVV.

This clonotype was seen repeatedly, ten times or more. This rearrangement joins TRBV6-5 to TRBJ2-7; D call uncertain. Per the germline V gene, CDR1 is MNHEY and CDR2 is SVGAGI. This CDR3 is built from 13 residues. Deletions cut 0 bases from V and 4 bases from J, with 7 bases between. CDR3 region: CASSYSMGYEQYF. DNA of the CDR3: TGTGCCAGCAGTTACTCGATGGGATACGAGCAGTACTTC.

The chain is built from TRBV12-3 or TRBV12-4 and TRBJ2-5; possibly TRBD1 for D (6 bases). Trimming cost V 6 bases and J 5 bases, with 19 bases left between them. The CDR3 loop spans 15 amino acids. For the CDR3, the DNA is TGTGCCAGCAGCCACCTGGGAAAGAGGGGGGAGACCCAGTACTTC. Translation: CASSHLGKRGETQYF.

This clonotype was counted at least ten times. This chain joins TRBV11-2 and TRBJ2-3, with TRBD2 identical over 8 bases. The CDR3 consists of 17 residues. The germline CDR1 and CDR2 sequences are SGHAT and FQNNGV. V trimming: 1 base; J trimming: 3 bases; junction bases outside the gene matches: 9. Written as DNA, the CDR3 is TGTGCCAGCAGCTTAGGAACTACGGGGGGGAGGACAGATACGCAGTATTTT. Its protein product is CASSLGTTGGRTDTQYF.

This clonotype was found many times. V and J are TRBV2 and TRBJ1-5; D not resolved. The CDR3 covers 15 residues. CDR1 and CDR2 (germline): SNHLY, FYNNEI. V was trimmed by 2 bases and J by 0 bases, leaving 8 bases between them. The CDR3 sequence: CASSEPGRSNQPQHF. The CDR3 DNA follows: TGTGCCAGCAGTGAACCCGGGCGTAGCAATCAGCCCCAGCATTTT. The full variable domain, rest sourced from reference TRBV2 and TRBJ1-5, is EPEVTQTPSHQVTQMGQEVILRCVPISNHLYFYWYRQILGQKVEFLVSFYNNEISEKSEIFDDQFSVERPDGSNFTLKIRSTKLEDSAMYFCASSEPGRSNQPQHFGDGTRLSIL.

V is TRBV3-1 and J is TRBJ1-2; the D gene is possibly TRBD1 (5 bases). The CDR3 is 16 amino acids. Germline CDR1 LGHDT, CDR2 YNNKEL (reference sequence). Trimming took 0 bases from V and 4 from J, leaving 15 bases between them. The CDR3 sequence: CASSQDPRLGPYGYTF. The DNA of the CDR3 is TGTGCCAGCAGCCAAGACCCCAGACTGGGGCCCTATGGCTACACCTTC.

This clonotype was counted ten times or more. The chain links TRBV5-1 to TRBJ2-3, with D unclear. V was clipped by 0 bases and J by 2 bases, with 13 bases between them. Looked up from germline, CDR1 is SGHRS and CDR2 is YFSETQ. CDR3 length equals 16 residues. CDR3 sequence (DNA): TGCGCCAGCAGCTTGGCATCTGGAAGTACCACAGATACGCAGTATTTT. It specifies CASSLASGSTTDTQYF.